This TCR beta chain was obtained from a study of blood T cell repertoires in COVID-19. Germline V gene lookup returns CDR1 SGHNT and CDR2 YYREEE (reference sequence). CDR3 size: 15 residues. V shed 2 bases, J shed 2 bases, and the junction held 7 bases outside the gene matches. Profiled with immunoSEQ multiplex PCR; TCRdb holds only in-frame clones, not every one. This sample carries 70,000 to 90,000 clones, roughly 90% of them seen once, and the ten largest clones take under 8%. Sequenced: peripheral blood. The chain employs TRBV5-4 and TRBJ2-7, with 7 positions matching TRBD1. The TCR originated in a man aged 55-75 years with acute or convalescent COVID-19. The CDR3 DNA sequence: TGTGCCAGCAGCTTATCGAGGGGGCTAACCTACGAGCAGTACTTC. Encoded protein: CASSLSRGLTYEQYF. The whole variable domain, remainder taken from reference TRBV5-4 and TRBJ2-7, is ETGVTQSPTHLIKTRGQQVTLRCSSQSGHNTVSWYQQALGQGPQFIFQYYREEENGRGNFPPRFSGLQFPNYSSELNVNALELDDSALYLCASSLSRGLTYEQYFGPGTRLTVT.